The 27 T cell receptor beta chains given below trace back to one sample, sequenced in a study of regulatory T cells in long-lasting Graves disease. The time point here: newly diagnosed GD, antithyroid drugs for less than 3 months. From PBMCs, RNA was extracted and then used to make the TCR library. CDR3-region Arm-PCR and iRepertoire HTBI primers produced the TCR beta libraries. TCRdb called the multiplex PCR reads again in MiXCR, with one record for every CDR3 protein. Seen here are more than 350,000 distinct CDR3 sequences, 15% observed once, and the top ten hold approximately 15%. The data also belong to a second study, concerning T cells in Graves' hyperthyroidism and ophthalmopathy.

Specimen: peripheral blood mononuclear cells (PBMCs), collected at new diagnosis, from a patient treated with antithyroid drugs. The receptors here all came from a woman in her 30s with Graves disease.

This clonotype was seen repeatedly, ten times or more. The V and J genes are TRBV9 and TRBJ1-2; maybe TRBD1 (5 bases). This CDR3 has 16 residues. Trimming shortened V by 1 base and J by 14 bases, and 27 bases separated the two germline ends. Germline values: CDR1 SGDLS, CDR2 YYNGEE. CDR3: CASSVSQVAGKDLSTF. In nucleotides, the CDR3 is TGTGCCAGCAGCGTATCCCAGGTGGCAGGGAAGGACCTCTCGACCTTC. Using reference TRBV9 and TRBJ1-2 for the parts outside the CDR3, the full variable domain is DSGVTQTPKHLITATGQRVTLRCSPRSGDLSVYWYQQSLDQGLQFLIQYYNGEERAKGNILERFSAQQFPDLHSELNLSSLELGDSALYFCASSVSQVAGKDLSTFGSGTRLTVV.

This clonotype was recorded at least ten times. This chain joins TRBV28 and TRBJ1-1; D not resolved. The germline CDR1 and CDR2 sequences are MDHEN and SYDVKM. The CDR3 has 16 residues. V lost 0 bases to trimming and J lost 0 bases, with 11 bases between them. In DNA, the CDR3 is TGTGCCAGCAGTTTATGGGGAGAACCAATGAACACTGAAGCTTTCTTT. Protein sequence: CASSLWGEPMNTEAFF.

The V call is TRBV24-1, the J call TRBJ1-2; TRBD1 is a possible D gene (6 bases). This CDR3 is built from 12 residues. Germline V CDR1 and CDR2: KGHDR, SFDVKD. The V and J ends lost 4 bases and 7 bases respectively, with 9 bases between them. CDR3 nucleotides: TGTGCCACCAGTGAAACAGGGACTGGCTACACCTTC. Translating it yields CATSETGTGYTF.

This clonotype was seen a few times. The chain links TRBV4-1 to TRBJ2-1, with 10 positions matching TRBD2. The V gene's germline CDR1 is MGHRA and CDR2 YSYEKL. The CDR3 consists of 14 residues. V lost 6 bases, J lost 10 bases, and 9 bases stayed unmatched. The CDR3 coding sequence is TGCGCCAGCAGGAGGGTAGCGGGAGGTGCGGAGCAGTTCTTC. This encodes CASRRVAGGAEQFF.

The gene calls are TRBV19 and TRBJ2-7, with 9 bases fitting TRBD2. This CDR3 has 15 amino acids. Germline trimming cut 3 bases from V and 3 bases from J; bases unmatched to any gene: 6. The germline CDR1 and CDR2 sequences are LNHDA and SQIVND (reference sequence). Written as DNA, the CDR3 is TGTGCCAGTAGTATTGGGGGACTAGCTGTCTACGAGCAGTACTTC. This codes for CASSIGGLAVYEQYF.

The V gene is TRBV5-4, the J gene TRBJ2-7; D is possibly TRBD2 (5 bases). V gave up 5 bases and J gave up 0 bases, with 9 bases separating them. The CDR3 runs 13 residues. Germline V gene lookup returns CDR1 SGHNT and CDR2 YYREEE (reference sequence). The CDR3 DNA reads TGTGCCAGCAGGGCGGGCCACTCCTACGAGCAGTACTTC. Protein sequence: CASRAGHSYEQYF.

In this sample, this clonotype turned up many times. The gene calls are TRBV12-3 or TRBV12-4 and TRBJ2-2, with D possibly being TRBD1 (5 bases). Deletions cut 4 bases from V and 5 bases from J, with 17 bases between. The CDR3 has 16 amino acids. The CDR3 DNA reads as TGTGCCAGCAGTTCACCTGCCCCAGGGCCTACCGGGGAGCTGTTTTTT. It is translated as CASSSPAPGPTGELFF.

The chain combines TRBV24-1 with TRBJ1-1; 10 nucleotides match TRBD1. The CDR3 sequence is 15 residues long. V trimming: 3 bases; J trimming: 5 bases; junction bases outside the gene matches: 5. Per the germline V gene, CDR1 is KGHDR and CDR2 is SFDVKD. The CDR3 DNA reads as TGTGCCACCAGTGATCCATCGGACAGGGGGACTGAAGCTTTCTTT. Residues: CATSDPSDRGTEAFF.

This clonotype was seen many times. The chain recombines TRBV13 with TRBJ1-1; possibly TRBD1 for D (5 bases). The CDR3 extends over 13 amino acids. Trimming removed 0 bases from V and 7 bases from J, with 9 bases in between. The germline V gene encodes CDR1 PRHDT and CDR2 FYEKMQ (reference sequence). The CDR3 reads CASSLGGAGEAFF. The CDR3 DNA follows: TGTGCCAGCAGCTTAGGAGGGGCCGGTGAAGCTTTCTTT.

Many counts were recorded for this clonotype. A junction end diverges from the germline sequence, so it may reflect a read error. V is TRBV7-9 and J is TRBJ2-7; 7 bases align to TRBD1. Germline CDR1 SEHNR, CDR2 FQNEAQ (reference sequence). The CDR3 covers 11 residues. The CDR3 region is CASSLLGTVTF. For the CDR3, the DNA is TGTGCCAGCAGCTTACTCGGGACAGTGACTTTC.

V and J are TRBV29-1 and TRBJ1-2; possibly TRBD1 for D (5 bases). Per germline, CDR1 SQVTM and CDR2 ANQGSEA. V lost 5 bases, J lost 2 bases, and 6 bases lay in between. This CDR3 is built from 11 residues. This CDR3 reads CSVTGNYGYTF. In nucleotides, the CDR3 is TGCAGCGTTACAGGCAACTATGGCTACACCTTC.

This clonotype was observed a few times. This sequence joins TRBV12-3 or TRBV12-4 and TRBJ2-4; D uncertain. The CDR3 covers 16 residues. V was pared by 5 bases and J by 0 bases, with 14 bases between. The CDR3 nucleotides read TGTGCCAGCAGTGAACGCACGGATCTAGCCAAAAACATTCAGTACTTC. As protein: CASSERTDLAKNIQYF.

This clonotype was counted ten times or more. The chain carries TRBV18 and TRBJ1-2; 7 bases map to TRBD1. The CDR3 sequence is 14 residues long. CDR1 KGHSH and CDR2 LQKENI come from the germline V gene. Unmatched junction bases numbered 6, after V lost 2 bases and J lost 6 bases. This CDR3 reads CASSPDRVGDGYTF. The CDR3 DNA reads TGTGCCAGCTCACCAGACAGGGTAGGAGATGGCTACACCTTC.

The V gene is TRBV15, the J gene TRBJ2-2, with 8 nucleotides matching TRBD1. V was pared by 2 bases and J by 4 bases, with 6 bases of the junction left unmatched. The V gene's germline CDR1 is LNHNV and CDR2 YYDKDF (reference sequence). CDR3 length: 16 residues. DNA for the CDR3: TGTGCCACCAGCAGACAGGGGGCGACGAGCACCGGGGAGCTGTTTTTT. Amino acids: CATSRQGATSTGELFF.

This clonotype was counted ten times or more. V usage is TRBV6-1 and J usage is TRBJ1-1; D is unresolved. This CDR3 comprises 13 residues. Germline V lookup: CDR1 MNHNS, CDR2 SASEGT. Trimming pared 6 bases from V and 5 bases from J, leaving 13 bases between. CDR3 sequence: CASSSSVGTEAFF. The CDR3 bases are TGTGCCAGCAGCAGCTCAGTGGGGACTGAAGCTTTCTTT.

The chain links TRBV11-2 to TRBJ2-7; 7 bases line up with TRBD2. Germline V gene data show CDR1 as SGHAT and CDR2 as FQNNGV. V shed 9 bases, J shed 3 bases, and the junction held 5 bases outside the gene matches. The length of the CDR3 is 12 residues. CDR3 nucleotides: TGTGCCAGTAGTAGCGGGTACTACGAGCAGTACTTC. Protein sequence: CASSSGYYEQYF.

For this clonotype: This may arise from a read error, as a much more abundant clone is one base away. V and J are TRBV12-3 or TRBV12-4 and TRBJ2-7, with TRBD1 matching 10 bases. The CDR3 consists of 14 residues. With 6 bases clipped from V and 2 bases from J, the junction kept 4 bases outside the gene matches. CDR3 sequence (DNA): TGTGCCAGCAGAACCGGGACAGGGGCCTACGAGCAGTACTTC. This codes for CASRTGTGAYEQYF.

The chain couples TRBV9 to TRBJ1-1; weak D call: TRBD1 (5 bases). There are 15 residues in the CDR3. Germline loops: CDR1 SGDLS, CDR2 YYNGEE. V shed 0 bases and J shed 4 bases, with 13 bases lying between them. The CDR3 sequence: CASSVGGGPGTEAFF. The DNA for the CDR3 is TGTGCCAGCAGCGTAGGGGGCGGGCCAGGCACTGAAGCTTTCTTT. Full variable domain (remainder filled in from reference TRBV9 and TRBJ1-1): DSGVTQTPKHLITATGQRVTLRCSPRSGDLSVYWYQQSLDQGLQFLIQYYNGEERAKGNILERFSAQQFPDLHSELNLSSLELGDSALYFCASSVGGGPGTEAFFGQGTRLTVV.

CDR3 nucleotides: TGCGCCAGCAGCCAAGCACCCCACCCGAACACCGGGGAGCTGTTTTTT. This encodes CASSQAPHPNTGELFF. The chain combines TRBV4-1 with TRBJ2-2; D is uncertain. Germline CDR1 MGHRA, CDR2 YSYEKL. V lost 1 base and J lost 0, with 9 bases in between. The CDR3 extends over 16 amino acids.

The chain recombines TRBV7-9 with TRBJ1-4; TRBD1 matches at 7 bases. The CDR3 is 16 residues long. Germline V gives CDR1 SEHNR, CDR2 FQNEAQ (reference sequence). After removal of 5 bases from V and 5 bases from J, the junction contained 11 bases not matched to a gene. CDR3 amino acids: CASSDRQGGPNEKLFF. For the CDR3, the DNA is TGTGCCAGCAGCGATCGACAGGGTGGACCCAATGAAAAACTGTTTTTT.

Many counts were recorded for this clonotype. The CDR3 DNA follows: TGTGCCACCAGTGATTTCGACAGCCCCTACGAGCAGTACTTC. Protein product: CATSDFDSPYEQYF. The gene calls are TRBV24-1 and TRBJ2-7; possibly TRBD1 for D (5 bases). Germline V gene data show CDR1 as KGHDR and CDR2 as SFDVKD. CDR3 length: 14 residues. The V gene lost 1 base and the J gene lost 2 bases, with 8 bases spanning the gap.

V and J are TRBV9 and TRBJ2-1, with 8 bases aligning to TRBD2. CDR1 is SGDLS, CDR2 YYNGEE, per germline. CDR3 size: 15 residues. Trimming cost V 4 bases and J 10 bases; bases outside gene matches: 13. This CDR3 is CASSRDLAGAYEQFF. The CDR3 bases are TGTGCCAGCAGCCGAGACCTAGCGGGTGCCTACGAGCAGTTCTTC.

This clonotype was seen a few times. The chain links TRBV12-5 to TRBJ2-1; D call uncertain. V lost 0 bases, J lost 9 bases, and 9 bases lay in between. CDR1 is LGHNT, CDR2 FRNRAP, per germline. This CDR3 has 13 amino acids. This CDR3 is CASGLVVEAEQFF. The CDR3 DNA reads TGTGCTAGTGGTTTGGTCGTAGAGGCTGAGCAGTTCTTC.

The chain joins TRBV20-1 to TRBJ2-2; D is perhaps TRBD1 (5 bases). Between the trimmed V and J ends, which lost 2 bases and 4 bases, there was a span of 14 bases. CDR1 is DFQATT, CDR2 SNEGSKA, per germline (reference sequence). This CDR3 is 15 amino acids long. DNA of the CDR3: TGCAGTGCTAGACCAGGGTGGGGTGGCACCGGGGAGCTGTTTTTT. Translating it yields CSARPGWGGTGELFF.

This clonotype has only one observation. This may be a read error, as it is one base from a much larger clone. The V and J genes are TRBV11-3 and TRBJ2-5; either TRBD1 or TRBD2 may supply D (6 bases each). Germline values: CDR1 SGHNT, CDR2 YENEEA. The CDR3 has 16 residues. The DNA of the CDR3 is TGTGCCAGCAGCTTAGATAAATTCGGGGGCCGGGAGACCCTGTACTTC. As protein: CASSLDKFGGRETLYF.

This clonotype ranks as medium-sized (0.01 to 0.1%). The CDR3 sequence: CSAREATSGLLYNEQFF. The CDR3 DNA follows: TGCAGTGCTAGAGAGGCGACTAGCGGACTCCTCTACAATGAGCAGTTCTTC. The chain combines TRBV20-1 with TRBJ2-1, with 9 bases aligning to TRBD2. The germline gives CDR1 DFQATT, CDR2 SNEGSKA (reference sequence). CDR3 size: 17 residues. V lost 0 bases and J lost 3; bases outside the gene matches: 9.

In its sample, this clonotype was seen many times. The chain is built from TRBV18 and TRBJ2-3, with TRBD1 matching over 7 bases. With 4 bases clipped from V and 3 bases from J, the junction kept 4 bases outside the gene matches. The CDR3 length is 14 residues. Germline V gives CDR1 KGHSH, CDR2 LQKENI. The DNA for the CDR3 is TGTGCCAGCTCACACGGGACAGAAACAGATACGCAGTATTTT. Translation: CASSHGTETDTQYF.